This passage covers 29 T cell receptor beta chains from one sample sequenced in a study of multiple sclerosis patients with progressive multifocal leukoencephalopathy. The sample's time point: approximately twelve months of natalizumab therapy. The method was immunoSEQ multiplex PCR; TCRdb's version includes in-frame clones alone and lacks a portion of them. The sample includes under 30,000 clones, 91% of them seen just once. Sequenced material: PBMCs, taken from a patient treated with natalizumab. These TCRs come from a man aged 25 to 40 with multiple sclerosis.

A single count supports this clone. This chain joins TRBV11-2 and TRBJ2-7; D is possibly TRBD2 (6 bases). V shed 5 bases and J shed 10 bases, with 12 bases lying between them. The length of the CDR3 is 11 residues. The germline V gene encodes CDR1 SGHAT and CDR2 FQNNGV. CDR3 in amino acids: CASSPGLKQYF. The CDR3 DNA sequence: TGTGCCAGCAGCCCCGGACTAAAACAGTACTTC. The entire variable domain, with the rest obtained from reference TRBV11-2 and TRBJ2-7, is as follows: EAGVAQSPRYKIIEKRQSVAFWCNPISGHATLYWYQQILGQGPKLLIQFQNNGVVDDSQLPKDRFSAERLKGVDSTLKIQPAKLEDSAVYLCASSPGLKQYFGPGTRLTVT.

The J gene is TRBJ1-2, the V gene TRBV27, with 8 bases matching TRBD1. Germline trimming cut 5 bases from V and 5 bases from J; bases unmatched to any gene: 13. In germline, CDR1 is MNHEY, CDR2 SMNVEV (reference sequence). This CDR3 region has 16 residues. CDR3 region: CASSAFGQGRRYGYTF. In DNA form, the CDR3 reads TGTGCCAGCAGTGCATTCGGACAGGGAAGGAGGTATGGCTACACCTTC.

V gene TRBV15 combines with J gene TRBJ2-1; no firm D call. The V gene lost 5 bases and the J gene lost 6 bases, with 11 bases spanning the gap. The CDR3 is 13 amino acids. CDR1 is LNHNV and CDR2 is YYDKDF in the germline V gene (reference sequence). The CDR3 DNA reads TGTGCCACCAGCGTTCCGCGTCCCAATGAGCAGTTCTTC. This codes for CATSVPRPNEQFF. Using reference TRBV15 and TRBJ2-1 for the parts outside the CDR3, the full variable domain is DAMVIQNPRYQVTQFGKPVTLSCSQTLNHNVMYWYQQKSSQAPKLLFHYYDKDFNNEADTPDNFQSRRPNTSFCFLDIRSPGLGDTAMYLCATSVPRPNEQFFGPGTRLTVL.

The chain links TRBV7-2 to TRBJ2-2, with a tentative D call TRBD2 (5 bases). CDR1 and CDR2 (germline): SGHTA, FQGNSA. Deletions cut 5 bases from V and 4 bases from J, with 14 bases between. CDR3 length: 15 amino acids. The CDR3 coding sequence is TGTGCCAGCAGCCAGAGGGCGGGTGGCACCGGGGAGCTGTTTTTT. Its protein is CASSQRAGGTGELFF.

This chain joins TRBV27 and TRBJ2-7; D is unclear. With 5 bases removed from V and 5 bases from J, the gap between germline ends came to 7 bases. The germline CDR1 and CDR2 sequences are MNHEY and SMNVEV (reference sequence). The CDR3 is made up of 11 amino acids. The CDR3 loop is CASSLGHEQYF. CDR3 DNA sequence: TGTGCCAGCAGTCTCGGACACGAGCAGTACTTC.

The gene calls are TRBV19 and TRBJ1-5; 11 bases line up with TRBD1. Germline V gives CDR1 LNHDA, CDR2 SQIVND (reference sequence). This CDR3 has 16 amino acids. V lost 7 bases, J lost 1 base, and 6 bases stayed unmatched. The chain's CDR3 is CASTRTGGMSNQPQHF. The DNA of the CDR3 is TGTGCCAGTACCAGGACAGGGGGCATGAGCAATCAGCCCCAGCATTTT.

The rearrangement links TRBV10-3 to TRBJ2-3, with D possibly being TRBD2 (6 bases). Trimming pared 6 bases from V and 0 bases from J, leaving 7 bases between. The germline CDR1 and CDR2 sequences are ENHRY and SYGVKD. The CDR3 is 13 amino acids. In DNA, the CDR3 is TGTGCCATCAGGGGGACTAGCACAGATACGCAGTATTTT. Amino acid sequence: CAIRGTSTDTQYF.

V and J are TRBV7-2 and TRBJ2-7; D is unclear. Deletions cut 5 bases from V and 0 bases from J, with 11 bases between. The CDR3 is 14 residues long. CDR1 SGHTA and CDR2 FQGNSA come from the germline V gene. CDR3 in DNA: TGTGCCAGCAGCGAACGACGCGACTCCTACGAGCAGTACGTC. Its translation is CASSERRDSYEQYV.

V gene TRBV14 combines with J gene TRBJ2-1; D unclear. The V gene lost 1 base and the J gene lost 9 bases, with 4 bases spanning the gap. CDR1 SGHDN and CDR2 FVKESK come from the germline V gene. CDR3 length equals 11 residues. Here the CDR3 DNA reads TGTGCCAGCAGCCAAGTAGGTGAGCAGTTCTTC. Translating gives CASSQVGEQFF. Full variable domain (outside the CDR3, taken from reference TRBV14 and TRBJ2-1): EAGVTQFPSHSVIEKGQTVTLRCDPISGHDNLYWYRRVMGKEIKFLLHFVKESKQDESGMPNNRFLAERTGGTYSTLKVQPAELEDSGVYFCASSQVGEQFFGPGTRLTVL.

This clone was picked up a small number of times. The chain couples TRBV5-6 to TRBJ2-6; the D is unclear. In germline, CDR1 is SGHDT, CDR2 YYEEEE. The CDR3 contains 14 residues. Between the trimmed V and J ends, which lost 4 bases and 4 bases, there was a span of 9 bases. CDR3 protein: CASSPGNGANVLTF. In DNA form, the CDR3 reads TGTGCCAGCAGCCCGGGTAACGGGGCCAACGTCCTGACTTTC.

The chain is built from TRBV9 and TRBJ2-3; D possibly corresponds to TRBD1 (5 bases). Between the trimmed V and J ends, which lost 0 bases and 0 bases, there was a span of 8 bases. The CDR3 runs 15 residues. The V gene's germline CDR1 is SGDLS and CDR2 YYNGEE. In DNA form, the CDR3 reads TGTGCCAGCAGCGTAGCCGCAGGGAGCACAGATACGCAGTATTTT. Amino acid sequence: CASSVAAGSTDTQYF.

The genes are TRBV9 and TRBJ2-1, with 13 bases aligning to TRBD2. This CDR3 is built from 17 residues. Losses at the gene ends were 0 bases for V and 7 bases for J; bases not matched to a gene: 7. CDR1 and CDR2 from the germline V gene are SGDLS and YYNGEE. CDR3 sequence reads: CASSVAPTSGRGNEQFF. CDR3 nucleotides: TGTGCCAGCAGCGTAGCCCCCACTAGCGGGAGGGGAAATGAGCAGTTCTTC.

The rearrangement links TRBV10-3 to TRBJ1-5, with 9 bases that match TRBD1. The CDR3 has 16 amino acids. Germline V gene data show CDR1 as ENHRY and CDR2 as SYGVKD. The junction had 7 bases not matched to a gene; V was cut back by 2 bases and J by 5 bases. CDR3 amino acids: CAISETLTGGYQPQHF. The DNA of the CDR3 is TGTGCCATCAGTGAGACCCTGACAGGGGGTTATCAGCCCCAGCATTTT.

The chain recombines TRBV5-6 with TRBJ2-7; D gene unclear. Germline CDR1 SGHDT, CDR2 YYEEEE. CDR3 length: 11 amino acids. The V gene lost 4 bases and the J gene lost 6 bases, with 8 bases spanning the gap. CDR3 DNA: TGTGCCAGCAGCGCTCGTCGCGAGCAGTACTTC. Translation gives CASSARREQYF. The full variable domain, in which reference TRBV5-6 and TRBJ2-7 provide the parts outside the CDR3, is DAGVTQSPTHLIKTRGQQVTLRCSPKSGHDTVSWYQQALGQGPQFIFQYYEEEERQRGNFPDRFSGHQFPNYSSELNVNALLLGDSALYLCASSARREQYFGPGTRLTVT.

V gene TRBV4-1 combines with J gene TRBJ2-1, with 9 nucleotides matching TRBD2. Trimming took 1 base from V and 10 from J; bases not matched to a gene: 8. CDR1 MGHRA and CDR2 YSYEKL come from the germline V gene. This CDR3 comprises 15 residues. The CDR3 DNA reads as TGCGCCAGCAGCCAAGGACTAGCGGCCCCACGGGAGCAGTTCTTC. It encodes CASSQGLAAPREQFF.

The rearrangement joins TRBV2 to TRBJ2-5; 7 nucleotides align to TRBD2. Germline V lookup: CDR1 SNHLY, CDR2 FYNNEI. Losses at the gene ends were 10 bases for V and 4 bases for J; bases not matched to a gene: 3. This CDR3 has 11 amino acids. In DNA form, the CDR3 reads TGTGCCACCTCGGGGGGAGAGACCCAGTACTTC. Its translation is CATSGGETQYF.

The DNA of the CDR3 is TGTGCCAGCAGCGAGGGGGCGGGGAGATATGGCTACACCTTC. This sequence encodes CASSEGAGRYGYTF. The V call is TRBV9, the J call TRBJ1-2; 7 bases align to TRBD1. The CDR3 spans 14 residues. In germline, CDR1 is SGDLS, CDR2 YYNGEE. The V segment lost 3 bases and the J segment 5 bases; nucleotides outside the gene matches: 7.

This clone was detected once. This chain links TRBV4-1 with TRBJ2-2; the match to TRBD2 covers 14 bases. The CDR3 is 21 residues long. Trimming cost V 1 base and J 6 bases; bases outside gene matches: 16. Per the germline V gene, CDR1 is MGHRA and CDR2 is YSYEKL. The CDR3 sequence: CASSQGGGTSGSVGRAGELFF. Here the CDR3 DNA reads TGCGCCAGCAGCCAAGGAGGCGGGACTAGCGGGAGTGTGGGTCGGGCCGGGGAGCTGTTTTTT.

The chain uses TRBV27 and TRBJ2-7; no definite D call. The CDR3 contains 13 residues. The V gene's germline CDR1 is MNHEY and CDR2 SMNVEV (reference sequence). V gave up 9 bases and J gave up 1 base, with 13 bases separating them. Here the CDR3 DNA reads TGTGCCAGTAGACCCACGGTGTCCTACGAGCAGTACGTC. Translated: CASRPTVSYEQYV.

This chain uses TRBV6-1 with TRBJ2-5, with 12 bases identical to TRBD2. The CDR3 loop spans 19 amino acids. Per the germline V gene, CDR1 is MNHNS and CDR2 is SASEGT. V dropped 3 bases and J dropped 4; count of bases not matched to a gene: 15. In DNA, the CDR3 is TGTGCCAGCAGTGACCCTCGACTAGCGGGAGCTCATTATCTAGAGACCCAGTACTTC. It encodes CASSDPRLAGAHYLETQYF.

The V call is TRBV5-4, the J call TRBJ2-7; 8 positions agree with TRBD1. The CDR3 loop spans 14 amino acids. J was trimmed by 3 bases and V by 2 bases; bases with no gene match: 4. The germline V gene has CDR1 SGHNT and CDR2 YYREEE (reference sequence). CDR3 sequence reads: CASSLAGGLYEQYV. In nucleotides, the CDR3 is TGTGCCAGCAGCTTAGCAGGGGGCCTCTACGAGCAGTACGTC.

As DNA, the CDR3 is TGTGCCAGCAACCCTTTGGGGAGAGGGGATACGCAGTATTTT. This encodes CASNPLGRGDTQYF. The V gene is TRBV27, the J gene TRBJ2-3; possibly TRBD2 for D (5 bases). The CDR3 loop spans 14 amino acids. Per the germline V gene, CDR1 is MNHEY and CDR2 is SMNVEV (reference sequence). Trimming took off 7 bases at V and 6 bases at J, with 17 bases between the two ends.

The chain couples TRBV6-5 to TRBJ1-5; D remains ambiguous. This CDR3 spans 14 amino acids. CDR1 MNHEY and CDR2 SVGAGI come from the germline V gene. V lost 4 bases to trimming and J lost 3 bases, with 10 bases between them. The CDR3 spells CASSSGRLNQPQHF. In DNA, the CDR3 is TGTGCCAGCAGTTCCGGACGGCTCAATCAGCCCCAGCATTTT.

The chain couples TRBV27 to TRBJ2-3, with D perhaps TRBD1 (5 bases). CDR1 is MNHEY, CDR2 SMNVEV, per germline (reference sequence). The CDR3 consists of 16 residues. Trimming removed 3 bases from V and 2 bases from J, with 15 bases in between. Here the CDR3 DNA reads TGTGCCAGCAGTTTCCAGGGCCCCCTTACCACAGATACGCAGTATTTT. It specifies CASSFQGPLTTDTQYF.

V and J are TRBV5-6 and TRBJ2-3, with a possible D match to TRBD2 (5 bases). This CDR3 contains 15 residues. From germline, CDR1 is SGHDT and CDR2 YYEEEE. With 5 bases removed from V and 4 bases from J, the gap between germline ends came to 17 bases. The CDR3 DNA is TGTGCCAGCAGTTCCCTGAGGGAGAGCCCAGATACGCAGTATTTT. This sequence encodes CASSSLRESPDTQYF.

The chain joins TRBV6-1 to TRBJ1-3, with TRBD1 as a possible D gene (6 bases). Germline assignment: CDR1 MNHNS and CDR2 SASEGT. The CDR3 is 16 amino acids. Trimming cost V 1 base and J 2 bases, with 12 bases left between them. The CDR3 sequence is CASSEEGGGTGNTIYF. The CDR3 DNA is TGTGCCAGCAGTGAAGAGGGGGGTGGTACTGGAAACACCATATATTTT.

This clone was recorded once. V and J are TRBV7-9 and TRBJ2-5; 8 bases align to TRBD1. CDR1 is SEHNR, CDR2 FQNEAQ, per germline (reference sequence). The CDR3 is made up of 13 amino acids. The J segment lost 5 bases and the V segment lost 5 bases, leaving 4 bases of the junction unmatched. Written as DNA, the CDR3 is TGTGCCAGCAGCCAAAGGGACAGGGAGACCCAGTACTTC. Amino acids: CASSQRDRETQYF. The variable domain in full, with the rest retrieved from reference TRBV7-9 and TRBJ2-5, is DTGVSQNPRHKITKRGQNVTFRCDPISEHNRLYWYRQTLGQGPEFLTYFQNEAQLEKSRLLSDRFSAERPKGSFSTLEIQRTEQGDSAMYLCASSQRDRETQYFGPGTRLLVL.

V is TRBV18 and J is TRBJ2-7, with 10 nucleotides matching TRBD2. V lost 2 bases and J lost 2; bases outside the gene matches: 3. Germline assignment: CDR1 KGHSH and CDR2 LQKENI. CDR3 size: 15 residues. The CDR3 region has the DNA TGTGCCAGCTCACCATCTAGCGGGAGTCCCTACGAGCAGTACTTC. Protein: CASSPSSGSPYEQYF.

The genes are TRBV7-7 and TRBJ2-5; possible D gene TRBD2, 5 bases. CDR1 is SSHAT, CDR2 FNYEAQ, per germline (reference sequence). V was shortened by 0 bases and J by 3 bases, with 8 bases between the two germline ends. The CDR3 has 14 amino acids. Here the CDR3 DNA reads TGTGCCAGCAGCTTAGCTCCAGCGGAAGAGACCCAGTACTTC. As protein: CASSLAPAEETQYF.